This is a list of T cell receptor beta chains from one sample in a study of cytomegalovirus exposure and HLA in healthy donors. The protocol was immunoSEQ multiplex PCR, while the TCRdb copy is restricted to in-frame clones and leaves out a portion. This table has around 160,000 clones, 80% to 90% appearing once. Sequences were obtained from PBMCs. The origin of the receptors is a man between 18 and 35 years old in good health and CMV-seropositive. CDR3s include the opening cysteine and the closing phenylalanine or tryptophan. The D gene is left open where the match is weak. Rows give clone size only sometimes, using once, few, many, or a class for an expanded clone.

CDR3nt,CDR3aa,abundance,v_gene,j_gene,d_gene
TGTGCCTGGAGTATCCCCCGCGGGACAGTAATTAATTCACCCCTCCACTTT,CAWSIPRGTVINSPLHF,-,TRBV30,TRBJ1-6,TRBD1
TGTGCCAGCAGCCCACGGACAGACACCTACGAGCAGTACTTC,CASSPRTDTYEQYF,once,TRBV2,TRBJ2-7,-
TGTGCCAGCAGCTCCGGAGGTGGCTACACCTTC,CASSSGGGYTF,-,TRBV6-5,TRBJ1-2,-
TGTGCCAGCTCCCAGGGGAACTACAATGAGCAGTTCTTC,CASSQGNYNEQFF,-,TRBV6-1,TRBJ2-1,-
TGTGCCAGCAGCTTGTTATCAGGGGTCGATCAGCCCCAGCATTTT,CASSLLSGVDQPQHF,-,TRBV5-6,TRBJ1-5,-
TGTGCCAGCAGCGTAGCCGGGGGGAACACTGAAGCTTTCTTT,CASSVAGGNTEAFF,-,TRBV9,TRBJ1-1,-
TGTGCCAGCAGTTTGGGGACAGGGCCCGGGGCTCAGCCCCAGCATTTT,CASSLGTGPGAQPQHF,-,TRBV6-5,TRBJ1-5,TRBD1
TGTGCCAGCAGCCCGATCAGGGGCGATGAGCAGTTCTTC,CASSPIRGDEQFF,once,TRBV2,TRBJ2-1,-
TGCGCCAGCAGCCACCTCCGAGGACAGGGTGCTGGGGCCAACGTCCTGACTTTC,CASSHLRGQGAGANVLTF,-,TRBV5-1,TRBJ2-6,TRBD1
TGTGCCAGCACCTTAGGGGGAAGTGGGAATTCACCCCTCCACTTT,CASTLGGSGNSPLHF,-,TRBV27,TRBJ1-6,-
TGCGCCAGCAGCCAGGATTTGACAGGGAATGGCTACACCTTC,CASSQDLTGNGYTF,few,TRBV4-1,TRBJ1-2,TRBD1
TGTGCCAGTAGTATGCTGACAGGGGTGGGGGATACGCAGTATTTT,CASSMLTGVGDTQYF,-,TRBV19,TRBJ2-3,TRBD1
TGTGCCAGTAGCCAGGGGGCCGACTATGGCTACACCTTC,CASSQGADYGYTF,-,TRBV19,TRBJ1-2,TRBD1
TGTGCCATCAGCGAACTCTACTCCTACGAGCAGTACTTC,CAISELYSYEQYF,-,TRBV10-3,TRBJ2-7,-
TGCGCCAGCACCGTAGTACCCCAAGAGACCCAGTACTTC,CASTVVPQETQYF,-,TRBV5-1,TRBJ2-5,-
TGTGCCAGCACCACGACTGGCTCCTATAATTCACCCCTCCACTTT,CASTTTGSYNSPLHF,once,TRBV2,TRBJ1-6,-
TGTGCCAGCAGTTCGGGAGGGGGCGCTGAAGCTTTCTTT,CASSSGGGAEAFF,once,TRBV5-6,TRBJ1-1,TRBD1
TGTGCCAGCAGCCCATCGAGCAGGGGGAACACCGGGGAGCTGTTTTTT,CASSPSSRGNTGELFF,-,TRBV7-8,TRBJ2-2,-
TGTGCCAGCAGTGCCGGGGGACGTTTTGACCATATCCCCTTTTACGAGCAGTACTTC,CASSAGGRFDHIPFYEQYF,-,TRBV2,TRBJ2-7,-
TGTGCCAGCAGCGTAGGGAGGGGAAATGAGCAGTTCTTC,CASSVGRGNEQFF,-,TRBV9,TRBJ2-1,-
TGTGCCAGCAGCTTAGCGCGGGGAGGAACCTACGAGCAGTACTTC,CASSLARGGTYEQYF,-,TRBV7-8,TRBJ2-7,-
TGTGCCAGCAGTCTGGCAGGGGGCTATGGAGAGACCCAGTACTTC,CASSLAGGYGETQYF,-,TRBV9,TRBJ2-5,TRBD1
TGTGCCAGCAGGCTTGATGGGGACAGTCCCTCCGAGCAGTACTTC,CASRLDGDSPSEQYF,-,TRBV5-4,TRBJ2-7,TRBD1
TGTGCCAGCAGCGTAGACCCTGGACAGGGAACCCAAACAGATACGCAGTATTTT,CASSVDPGQGTQTDTQYF,-,TRBV9,TRBJ2-3,TRBD1
TGTGCCAGTACCAGGGGGCTTCGGACAGATACGCAGTATTTT,CASTRGLRTDTQYF,once,TRBV19,TRBJ2-3,TRBD1
TGTGCCAGTACCTCATGGGCCGGGGGGTTAGCCGAAAACACTGAAGCTTTCTTT,CASTSWAGGLAENTEAFF,few,TRBV19,TRBJ1-1,-
TGTGCCAGCAGTTTCTCTAGCGGGGGGGTGTCAGATACGCAGTATTTT,CASSFSSGGVSDTQYF,-,TRBV27,TRBJ2-3,TRBD2
TGTGCCAGCAGCTTAGGCCGCAGCGCCGAGACCCAGTACTTC,CASSLGRSAETQYF,-,TRBV7-2,TRBJ2-5,-
TGCGCCAGCAGCCAAGAAAACTATGCGAAGACCCAGTACTTC,CASSQENYAKTQYF,-,TRBV4-1,TRBJ2-5,-
TGTGCCAGCAAAGGGCGGGGGGCAAGTGAGCAGTACTTC,CASKGRGASEQYF,-,TRBV2,TRBJ2-7,TRBD2
TGTGCCAGCGGGGGACAGATCTACACTGAAGCTTTCTTT,CASGGQIYTEAFF,-,TRBV6-1,TRBJ1-1,TRBD1
TGTGCCAGTAGTGGATGGACAGGGAACGAGCAGTACTTC,CASSGWTGNEQYF,few,TRBV19,TRBJ2-7,TRBD1
TGTGCCAGCTCCGCCAGCCAAGAGACCCAGTACTTC,CASSASQETQYF,few,TRBV21-1,TRBJ2-5,-
TGTGCCAGCAGCCAAGTCCCCTCGCGGACCATATATTTT,CASSQVPSRTIYF,-,TRBV14,TRBJ1-3,-
TGTGCCAGCAGCCCCGGGAGCTACGATACGCAGTATTTT,CASSPGSYDTQYF,-,TRBV11-2,TRBJ2-3,-
TGTGCCAGCAGGGACAGGGGCTATGGCTACACCTTC,CASRDRGYGYTF,-,TRBV2,TRBJ1-2,TRBD1
TGCGCCAGCAGCCGAATGAATGGGGGCCCCTACGAGCAGTACTTC,CASSRMNGGPYEQYF,-,TRBV10-2,TRBJ2-7,-
TGCGCCAGCAGCTTGGTAGCAGCCGAAGAGACCCAGTACTTC,CASSLVAAEETQYF,-,TRBV5-1,TRBJ2-5,-
TGTGCCAGCAGCGTAGGACTAGCGGAGAACACCGGGGAGCTGTTTTTT,CASSVGLAENTGELFF,-,TRBV9,TRBJ2-2,TRBD2
TGTGCCAGCAGTTCCACGAGCGGGGAGCTGTTTTTT,CASSSTSGELFF,-,TRBV28,TRBJ2-2,-
TGTGCCAGCCGGGCAGGGGAAGGCTACGAGCAGTACTTC,CASRAGEGYEQYF,-,TRBV6-5,TRBJ2-7,-
TGTGCCATCAGTGAGTCGACAGGGGGGCCTGAAGCTTTCTTT,CAISESTGGPEAFF,-,TRBV10-3,TRBJ1-1,TRBD1
TGTGCCAGCAGTCCCCTCGGAGGGGTGGATACACAGACCCAGTACTTC,CASSPLGGVDTQTQYF,once,TRBV27,TRBJ2-5,-